This is a list of T cell receptor beta chains from one sample in a study of blood T cell repertoires in COVID-19. The repertoire was sequenced with immunoSEQ multiplex PCR; TCRdb's copy has only in-frame clones and lacks some. The data contain some 280,000 clones, about 82% of them singletons. Sequencing was done on a sample of peripheral blood. The receptor source for this set is a woman aged 50 to 65 with active or convalescent COVID-19. Both conserved end residues are part of each CDR3. The D gene is left open where the match is weak. The size entry is marked missing in some rows and otherwise reads once, few, many or a size class.

clone_size	v_call	j_call	d_call	cdr3_aa	cdr3_nt
once	TRBV14	TRBJ2-1	TRBD2	CASSLIGTSVEQFF	TGTGCCAGCAGCCTTATCGGGACTAGCGTTGAGCAGTTCTTC
NA	TRBV19	TRBJ2-4	NA	CASGRGGPTKNIQYF	TGTGCCAGTGGAAGAGGAGGGCCTACCAAAAACATTCAGTACTTC
NA	TRBV7-2	TRBJ2-7	TRBD2	CASSPRGGYSYEQYF	TGTGCCAGCAGCCCACGGGGGGGGTACTCCTACGAGCAGTACTTC
NA	TRBV5-4	TRBJ2-3	TRBD2	CASSPGLAGGADTQYF	TGTGCCAGCAGCCCGGGACTAGCGGGAGGGGCAGATACGCAGTATTTT
once	TRBV2	TRBJ1-2	TRBD1	CASRGTVSNYGYTF	TGTGCCAGCAGGGGGACAGTCTCTAACTATGGCTACACCTTC
NA	TRBV5-1	TRBJ2-5	NA	CASSLDGQETQYF	TGCGCCAGCAGCTTGGACGGTCAAGAGACCCAGTACTTC
NA	TRBV6-2/TRBV6-3	TRBJ1-1	NA	CASSTGRSGNTEAFF	TGTGCCAGCAGTACGGGTCGCTCCGGGAACACTGAAGCTTTCTTT
once	TRBV28	TRBJ1-3	TRBD1	CASSSGQGGNTIYF	TGTGCCAGCAGTTCAGGACAGGGGGGAAACACCATATATTTT
NA	TRBV7-9	TRBJ2-7	NA	CASSRDSSWVYEQYF	TGTGCCAGCAGCCGCGACTCCTCTTGGGTTTACGAGCAGTACTTC
NA	TRBV7-9	TRBJ2-1	TRBD2	CASSPWVGGRSAYNEQFF	TGTGCCAGCAGCCCTTGGGTGGGCGGGAGGTCGGCCTACAATGAGCAGTTCTTC
NA	TRBV6-5	TRBJ1-3	NA	CASPSRENSGNTIYF	TGTGCCAGCCCAAGTAGGGAGAACTCTGGAAACACCATATATTTT
NA	TRBV27	TRBJ2-1	NA	CASSPYGLVSGGSSYNEQFF	TGTGCCAGCAGTCCGTACGGTCTTGTCAGCGGTGGAAGTTCCTACAATGAGCAGTTCTTC
NA	TRBV24-1	TRBJ2-3	TRBD2	CATSDPGTTTDTQYF	TGTGCCACCAGTGACCCCGGGACTACCACAGATACGCAGTATTTT
NA	TRBV7-9	TRBJ2-3	TRBD2	CASSLDHWLAGLNTQYF	TGTGCCAGCAGCTTAGATCATTGGCTAGCGGGACTCAATACGCAGTATTTT
NA	TRBV27	TRBJ2-5	TRBD2	CASSLLAGEETQYF	TGTGCCAGCAGTTTGCTAGCGGGAGAAGAGACCCAGTACTTC